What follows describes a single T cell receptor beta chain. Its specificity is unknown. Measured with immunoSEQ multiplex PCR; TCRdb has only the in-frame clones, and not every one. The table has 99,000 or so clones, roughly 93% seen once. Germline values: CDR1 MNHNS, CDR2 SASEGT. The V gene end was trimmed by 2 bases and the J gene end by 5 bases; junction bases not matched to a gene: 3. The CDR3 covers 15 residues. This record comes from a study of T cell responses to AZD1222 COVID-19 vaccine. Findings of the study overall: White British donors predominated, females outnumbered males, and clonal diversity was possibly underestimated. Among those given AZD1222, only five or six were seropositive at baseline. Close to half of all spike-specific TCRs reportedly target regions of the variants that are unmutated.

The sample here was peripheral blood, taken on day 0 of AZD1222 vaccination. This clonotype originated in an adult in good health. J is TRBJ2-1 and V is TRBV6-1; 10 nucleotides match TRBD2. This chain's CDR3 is CASSEWTSGNNEQFF. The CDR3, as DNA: TGTGCCAGCAGTGAATGGACTAGCGGAAACAATGAGCAGTTCTTC.